This T cell receptor beta chain was observed in a study of T cell changes during pregnancy in multiple sclerosis. Some clones are missing from TCRdb's copy, which holds only in-frame ones; the method was immunoSEQ multiplex PCR. The sample yields 50,000 to 65,000 clones, over 85% seen once. The V gene's germline CDR1 is MRHNA and CDR2 SNTAGT. V was clipped by 2 bases and J by 4 bases; unmatched bases: 7. The CDR3 length is 17 residues. Sequencing used CD8+ T cells from peripheral blood mononuclear cells, obtained in the second trimester of pregnancy. This TCR came from a female donor with multiple sclerosis, enrolled in a pregnancy study. V is TRBV6-4 and J is TRBJ2-7, with 14 bases that match TRBD2. This CDR3 reads CASSDPTSGGVCYEQYF. Written as DNA, the CDR3 is TGTGCCAGCAGTGACCCGACTAGCGGGGGGGTGTGTTACGAGCAGTACTTC.